This TCR beta chain was captured in a study of blood T cell repertoires in COVID-19. Overall study: T cells, B-cell-depleted T cells, or PBMCs supplied cDNA or gDNA.

Authors' processing steps: Researchers report that nucleated cell counts were estimated from reference gene primer amplification. Measured with immunoSEQ multiplex PCR; TCRdb has only the in-frame clones, and not every one. V and J calls and clone size are copied from that table; D and trimming were computed from the DNA. The sample holds under 200,000 clones, more than 75% seen once. The CDR3 is 19 residues long. V lost 3 bases, J lost 3 bases, and 10 bases stayed unmatched. Germline V CDR1 and CDR2: MNHEY, SMNVEV (reference sequence). Followed longitudinally, the Seattle patients had been enrolled during active infection.

What was sequenced was peripheral blood. V is TRBV27 and J is TRBJ2-1; 14 bases match TRBD2. This sequence originates from a woman aged 60-75 years with COVID-19, enrolled during active disease. The CDR3 here is CASSFGPATSGRDYNEQFF. The DNA of the CDR3 is TGTGCCAGCAGTTTCGGGCCAGCGACTAGCGGGAGGGACTACAATGAGCAGTTCTTC.